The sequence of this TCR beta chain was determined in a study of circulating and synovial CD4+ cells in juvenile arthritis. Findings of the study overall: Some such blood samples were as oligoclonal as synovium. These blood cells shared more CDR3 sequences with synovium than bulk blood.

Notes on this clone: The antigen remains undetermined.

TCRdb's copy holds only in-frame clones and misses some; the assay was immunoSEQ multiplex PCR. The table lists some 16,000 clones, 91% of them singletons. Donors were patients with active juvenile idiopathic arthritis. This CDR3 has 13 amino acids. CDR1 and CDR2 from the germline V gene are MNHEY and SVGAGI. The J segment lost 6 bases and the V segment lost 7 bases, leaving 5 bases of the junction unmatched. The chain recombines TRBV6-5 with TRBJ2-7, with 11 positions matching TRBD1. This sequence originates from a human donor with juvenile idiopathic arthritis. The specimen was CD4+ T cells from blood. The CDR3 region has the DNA TGTGCCAGCACCGGGACAGGGGGTACCGAGCAGTACTTC. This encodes CASTGTGGTEQYF.